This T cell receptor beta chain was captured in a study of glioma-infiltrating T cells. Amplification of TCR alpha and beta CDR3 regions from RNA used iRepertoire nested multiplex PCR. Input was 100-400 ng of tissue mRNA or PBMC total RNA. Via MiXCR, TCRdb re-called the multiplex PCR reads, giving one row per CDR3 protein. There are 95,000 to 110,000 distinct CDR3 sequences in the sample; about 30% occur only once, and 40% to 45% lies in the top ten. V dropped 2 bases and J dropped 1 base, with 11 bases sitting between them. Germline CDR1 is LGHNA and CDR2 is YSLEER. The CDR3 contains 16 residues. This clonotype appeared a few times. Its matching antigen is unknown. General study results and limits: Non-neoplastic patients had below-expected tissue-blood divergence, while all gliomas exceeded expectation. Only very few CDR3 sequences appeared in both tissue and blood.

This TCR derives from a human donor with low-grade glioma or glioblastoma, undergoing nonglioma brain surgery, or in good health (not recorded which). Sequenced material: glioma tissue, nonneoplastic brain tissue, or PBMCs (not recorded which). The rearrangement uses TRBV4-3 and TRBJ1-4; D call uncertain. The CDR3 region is CASSQRGGGTNEKLFF. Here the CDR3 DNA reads TGCGCCAGCAGCCAAAGAGGAGGCGGAACTAATGAAAAACTGTTTTTT.